Listed here are 17 T cell receptor beta chains from one sample, sequenced in a study of tumor and adjacent non-tumor tissue in lung cancer (dated by TCRdb to 2016 to 2019). The library relied on multiplex PCR. The sequencer listed for this sample is Illumina HiSeq 2500. TCRbeta libraries were built by three rounds of nested PCR using primers (Table S4), following protocols modified from ARM-PCR. TCRdb took the public reads, trimmed them with fastp at Q25, ran MiXCR for clone calling and kept in-frame beta chains. Each entry merges the rows of one CDR3 protein and shows their most common DNA and genes. This sample lists around 120,000 distinct CDR3 sequences; about 66% were detected once. The ten top clones hold 9.5% to 15% of the sample. Bulk unsorted tissue served as the source for RNA extraction, and RNA quality was assessed using a NanoDrop ND-1000 and an Agilent 2100. Input material: lung tumor tissue. The receptors were sampled from a man younger than 40 with non-small cell lung cancer.

Turning to this clonotype: One junction end disagrees with the germline gene, perhaps due to a read error. The rearrangement uses TRBV4-1 and TRBJ2-3, with 7 bases identical to TRBD1. The CDR3 covers 17 residues. The germline V gene has CDR1 MGHRA and CDR2 YSYEKL. The CDR3 region is CAGSLARAGGVPHTQYF. Here the CDR3 DNA reads TGCGCCGGCAGCCTCGCCCGGGCAGGGGGAGTCCCCCATACGCAGTATTTT.

This clonotype was seen ten or more times. V is TRBV20-1 and J is TRBJ2-7, with D possibly being TRBD2 (6 bases). This CDR3 is built from 14 residues. Germline V gene data show CDR1 as DFQATT and CDR2 as SNEGSKA (reference sequence). V lost 5 bases and J lost 3, with 17 bases in between. CDR3 DNA: TGCAGTGCTTATGGACTACTGGGTAGCTACGAGCAGTACTTC. The encoded protein is CSAYGLLGSYEQYF.

The V gene is TRBV21-1, the J gene TRBJ2-1; TRBD1, as called in the table, went unchecked against the DNA. TRBV21-1 is given as a pseudogene. This CDR3 has 15 amino acids. The CDR3 reads CASKFPARARDEQFF. CDR3 DNA: TGTGCCAGCAAATTTCCGGCTCGGGCCAGGGATGAGCAGTTCTTC.

Comment on this clonotype: Germline and junction disagree at one end, which may indicate a read error. This chain joins TRBV28 and TRBJ2-1; 7 positions agree with TRBD2. Germline CDR1 is MDHEN and CDR2 is SYDVKM. The CDR3 is 15 residues long. CDR3 protein: CASTDGGIVHKEQFF. CDR3 in DNA: TGTGCCAGTACTGACGGGGGGATAGTTCACAAAGAGCAGTTCTTC.

This clonotype was counted many times. The chain carries TRBV12-3 or TRBV12-4 and TRBJ1-1, with a weak D call TRBD1 (5 bases). The V end lost 2 bases, the J end lost 6 bases, and 13 bases lay between the germline ends. The CDR3 consists of 14 residues. The CDR3 reads CASSLFGGQAEAFF. The CDR3 DNA sequence: TGTGCCAGCAGTTTATTCGGGGGTCAGGCTGAAGCTTTCTTT.

Notes on this clonotype: It may be a read error: a sequence one base away is much more abundant. It is likely a read error, because the conserved phenylalanine at the end of the CDR3 is missing. The genes are TRBV2 and TRBJ2-1; D is perhaps TRBD2 (6 bases). This CDR3 spans 12 amino acids. V gave up 6 bases and J gave up 9 bases, with 12 bases separating them. The germline V gene has CDR1 SNHLY and CDR2 FYNNEI. Here the CDR3 reads CASREGLTEQFS. CDR3 sequence (DNA): TGTGCCAGCAGGGAGGGCCTTACTGAGCAGTTCTCC.

This clonotype appeared a few times. CDR3 amino acids: CASSFGLAGGPSYNEQFF. CDR3 nucleotides: TGTGCCAGCAGCTTCGGACTAGCGGGAGGGCCTTCCTACAATGAGCAGTTCTTC. The rearrangement uses TRBV7-8 and TRBJ2-1; TRBD2 aligns across 15 bases. CDR1 is SGHVS, CDR2 FQNEAQ, per germline. V dropped 3 bases and J dropped 1; count of bases not matched to a gene: 4. The CDR3 is 18 amino acids.

The rearrangement joins TRBV5-6 to TRBJ2-7, with 10 bases identical to TRBD2. The germline V gene has CDR1 SGHDT and CDR2 YYEEEE. The CDR3 loop spans 16 amino acids. The ends lost 8 bases at V and 3 bases at J; junction bases unmatched: 14. The CDR3 loop is CARRTTLAGENYEQYF. DNA for the CDR3: TGTGCCAGGAGGACGACCCTAGCGGGAGAGAACTACGAGCAGTACTTC.

This clonotype was seen ten or more times. The chain uses TRBV12-3 or TRBV12-4 and TRBJ2-3, with 7 bases identical to TRBD1. The CDR3 sequence is 14 residues long. V shed 5 bases and J 2 bases; nucleotides not matched to a gene: 4. The DNA for the CDR3 is TGTGCCAGCAGTAGGGACAGTCCCACAGATACGCAGTATTTT. Residues: CASSRDSPTDTQYF.

Concerning this clonotype: A read error may be the cause here, since a much bigger clone is one base away. The chain recombines TRBV20-1 with TRBJ1-2; no clear D. CDR3 length equals 12 residues. Germline V lookup: CDR1 DFQATT, CDR2 SNEGSKA (reference sequence). CDR3 bases: TGCAGCCTAGTATCAGAACTCTATGGCTACACCTTC. This codes for CSLVSELYGYTF.

Concerning this clonotype: With a much larger clone just one base away, this may be a read error. V is TRBV6-1 and J is TRBJ2-2, with TRBD2 identical over 7 bases. In germline, CDR1 is MNHNS, CDR2 SASEGT. The length of the CDR3 is 15 residues. The V and J ends lost 7 bases and 1 base, in that order; junction bases with no gene match: 6. The CDR3 is CASKKTGGNTGELFF. The CDR3 DNA sequence: TGTGCCAGCAAGAAAACGGGAGGGAACACCGGGGAGCTGTTTTTT.

This clonotype has just one count. The CDR3 does not close with the conserved phenylalanine or tryptophan, likely indicating a read error. CDR3 sequence: CASTGGRGVYNEQFL. The CDR3 coding sequence is TGTGCCAGCACAGGCGGTCGAGGGGTCTACAATGAGCAGTTCTTA. The chain combines TRBV12-3 or TRBV12-4 with TRBJ2-1, with D perhaps being TRBD1 or TRBD2 (5 bases each). The CDR3 covers 15 residues. V shed 7 bases and J shed 3 bases, with 16 bases lying between them.

A word on this clonotype: One end of the junction fails to match germline, which may point to a read error. This chain connects TRBV4-1 to TRBJ1-5; D perhaps matches TRBD1 (6 bases). The end of the DNA is better explained by TRBJ2-3, so the J call may be wrong. Germline V gene sequence: CDR1 MGHRA, CDR2 YSYEKL. This CDR3 has 15 amino acids. The CDR3 region is CASSQDQGSNQPQYF. The CDR3 bases are TGCGCCAGTAGCCAAGACCAGGGGTCCAATCAGCCCCAGTATTTT.

At least ten counts were recorded for this clonotype. The chain combines TRBV29-1 with TRBJ1-1; perhaps TRBD1 as D (6 bases). Trimming took 7 bases from V and 0 from J, leaving 9 bases between them. This CDR3 is 12 amino acids long. Germline loops: CDR1 SQVTM, CDR2 ANQGSEA. This CDR3 reads CSAGQMNTEAFF. The CDR3 region has the DNA TGCAGCGCCGGACAGATGAACACTGAAGCTTTCTTT.

With respect to this clonotype: Relative to the germline gene, one junction end is altered; a read error may explain this. The rearrangement joins TRBV4-3 to TRBJ1-2; unclear D gene. Per the germline V gene, CDR1 is LGHNA and CDR2 is YSLEER. This CDR3 has 15 residues. CDR3 in DNA: TGCACCAGCAGCCCCGCCAGGAGATCTAACTATGGCTACACCTTC. As protein: CTSSPARRSNYGYTF.

On this clonotype: A much larger clone is a single base away; this may be a read error. A read error is likely, as this CDR3 ends without the conserved phenylalanine or tryptophan. V gene TRBV4-1 combines with J gene TRBJ2-3, with 7 bases fitting TRBD1. This CDR3 is built from 15 residues. From germline, CDR1 is MGHRA and CDR2 YSYEKL. J gave up 3 bases and V 3 bases, and 6 bases lay outside the gene matches. The DNA for the CDR3 is TGCGCCAGCAGCCAGCAGGGGACAGTTACAGATACGCAGTATTTA. Translation gives CASSQQGTVTDTQYL.

By its share, this clonotype is medium-sized. DNA of the CDR3: TGCAGTGCTACACATACAGGGGGCCATGGCTACACCTTC. This encodes CSATHTGGHGYTF. The chain is built from TRBV20-1 and TRBJ1-2; 9 nucleotides agree with TRBD1. The CDR3 has 13 residues. CDR1 and CDR2 from the germline V gene are DFQATT and SNEGSKA (reference sequence). With 4 bases clipped from V and 6 bases from J, the junction kept 6 bases outside the gene matches.